This T cell receptor beta chain was obtained from a study of blood T cell repertoires in COVID-19. This clone was recorded once. The trim removed 6 bases at V and 2 bases at J, leaving 9 bases unmatched. The CDR3 is 15 amino acids. Germline CDR1 and CDR2: MNHNY and SVGAGI (reference sequence). Per the study methods: Reference gene primer amplification gave estimated nucleated cell counts. Data came from immunoSEQ multiplex PCR; TCRdb stores just in-frame clones and leaves some out. D and trimming were read from the DNA, whereas the V and J calls and clone size are those reported in that table. Here the sample spans approximately 90,000 clones, about nine tenths being singletons.

Sequencing was done on a sample of peripheral blood. The clonotype comes from a man aged 60 to 69 with acute or convalescent COVID-19. The gene calls are TRBV6-6 and TRBJ2-7, with 8 bases identical to TRBD2. The CDR3 bases are TGTGCCAGCAGGTCGGACACGGGGGGGCCCTACGAGCAGTACTTC. It specifies CASRSDTGGPYEQYF.